Each of the 8 T cell receptor beta chains below was sequenced from the same sample in a study of OX40 agonist ivuxolimab in advanced cancers. Sequencing was performed with immunoSEQ multiplex PCR; in TCRdb, only in-frame clones are kept and a portion is missing. The sample yields around 63,000 clones, roughly 88% seen once. Sequences were derived from CD4+ or CD8+ T cells sorted from blood, sampled in a trial of the OX40 agonist ivuxolimab. All receptors derive from an adult with an advanced solid tumor such as melanoma, head and neck, liver or kidney cancer.

This clone is a singleton in its sample. The CDR3 nucleotides read TGTGCCAGCAGCAAACAGGGTTTCCCCACAGATACGCAGTATTTT. It is translated as CASSKQGFPTDTQYF. This rearrangement joins TRBV7-3 to TRBJ2-3; possible D gene TRBD1, 6 bases. The CDR3 length is 15 residues. The germline V gene has CDR1 SGHTA and CDR2 FQGTGA. Trimming took 5 bases from V and 2 from J, leaving 14 bases between them.

CDR3 sequence: CASRKRTGTGVTVGANVLTF. The CDR3 DNA reads as TGTGCCAGCAGAAAAAGGACCGGGACAGGGGTCACGGTAGGGGCCAACGTCCTGACTTTC. V and J are TRBV27 and TRBJ2-6; TRBD1 agrees at 10 bases. Trimming removed 6 bases from V and 4 bases from J; junction bases left unmatched: 18. The length of the CDR3 is 20 residues. The germline CDR1 and CDR2 sequences are MNHEY and SMNVEV (reference sequence).

The genes are TRBV7-3 and TRBJ2-2, with TRBD2 as a possible D gene (5 bases). The CDR3 is made up of 14 amino acids. The V gene lost 3 bases and the J gene lost 3 bases, with 8 bases spanning the gap. Germline V gene lookup returns CDR1 SGHTA and CDR2 FQGTGA. The CDR3, as DNA: TGTGCCAGCAGCTTCCGGGGAGACACCGGGGAGCTGTTTTTT. Translating it yields CASSFRGDTGELFF.

V usage is TRBV13 and J usage is TRBJ1-2; D unclear. This CDR3 contains 16 residues. The germline V gene has CDR1 PRHDT and CDR2 FYEKMQ (reference sequence). V was shortened by 5 bases and J by 0 bases, with 16 bases between the two germline ends. CDR3 in amino acids: CASSRVAVEANYGYTF. The CDR3 DNA is TGTGCCAGCAGCAGGGTCGCGGTGGAAGCTAACTATGGCTACACCTTC.

This rearrangement joins TRBV10-3 to TRBJ1-4; D is uncertain. The V gene lost 3 bases and the J gene lost 2 bases, with 4 bases spanning the gap. CDR3 length: 13 amino acids. The germline gives CDR1 ENHRY, CDR2 SYGVKD. The CDR3 is CAISEQTNEKLFF. The CDR3 DNA reads TGTGCCATCAGTGAACAGACTAATGAAAAACTGTTTTTT.

This clone was found once. The rearrangement joins TRBV15 to TRBJ1-3; 7 positions match TRBD1. Germline V gene lookup returns CDR1 LNHNV and CDR2 YYDKDF (reference sequence). This CDR3 spans 12 amino acids. V dropped 5 bases and J dropped 7; count of bases not matched to a gene: 2. The CDR3 loop is CATSQDRNTIYF. The CDR3 coding sequence is TGTGCCACCAGCCAGGACAGGAACACCATATATTTT.

The chain couples TRBV5-1 to TRBJ2-1; TRBD2 matches 7 bases. V gave up 4 bases and J gave up 4 bases; unmatched junction bases: 8. Germline assignment: CDR1 SGHRS and CDR2 YFSETQ. This CDR3 is built from 15 residues. The chain's CDR3 is CASSPASGLYNEQFF. CDR3 DNA: TGCGCCAGCAGCCCCGCTAGCGGACTATACAATGAGCAGTTCTTC.

The V and J genes are TRBV6-5 and TRBJ2-7; TRBD1 aligns across 10 bases. The CDR3 extends over 14 amino acids. Trimming at V came to 2 bases and at J to 5 bases, leaving 3 bases not matched to a gene. Germline V gene data show CDR1 as MNHEY and CDR2 as SVGAGI. CDR3 coding DNA: TGTGCCAGCAGTTACCGGGACAGGGGCGACGAGCAGTACTTC. Its protein is CASSYRDRGDEQYF.